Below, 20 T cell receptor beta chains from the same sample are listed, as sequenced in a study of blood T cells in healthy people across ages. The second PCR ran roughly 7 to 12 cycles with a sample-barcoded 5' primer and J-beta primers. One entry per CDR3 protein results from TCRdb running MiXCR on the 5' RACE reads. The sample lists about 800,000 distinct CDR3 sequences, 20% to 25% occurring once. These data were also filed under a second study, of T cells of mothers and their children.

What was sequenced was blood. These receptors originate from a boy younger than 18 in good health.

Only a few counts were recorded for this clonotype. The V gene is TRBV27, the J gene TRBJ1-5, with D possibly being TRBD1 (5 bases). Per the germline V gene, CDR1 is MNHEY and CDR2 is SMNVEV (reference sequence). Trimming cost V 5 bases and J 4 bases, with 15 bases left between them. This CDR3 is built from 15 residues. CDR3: CASSNVPGGNQPQHF. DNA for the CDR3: TGTGCCAGCAGTAATGTCCCTGGGGGGAATCAGCCCCAGCATTTT.

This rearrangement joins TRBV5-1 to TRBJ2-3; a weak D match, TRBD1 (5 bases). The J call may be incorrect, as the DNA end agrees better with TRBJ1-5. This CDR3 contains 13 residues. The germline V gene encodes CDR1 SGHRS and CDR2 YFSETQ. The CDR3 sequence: CASSSRGADTQHF. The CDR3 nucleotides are TGCGCCAGCAGCTCCAGAGGGGCGGATACGCAGCATTTT.

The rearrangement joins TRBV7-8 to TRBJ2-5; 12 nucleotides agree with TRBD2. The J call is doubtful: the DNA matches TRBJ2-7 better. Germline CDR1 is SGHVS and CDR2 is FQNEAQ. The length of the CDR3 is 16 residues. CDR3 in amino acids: CASSQPGLAGPYEQYF. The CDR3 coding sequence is TGTGCCAGCAGCCAACCGGGACTAGCGGGCCCCTACGAGCAGTACTTC.

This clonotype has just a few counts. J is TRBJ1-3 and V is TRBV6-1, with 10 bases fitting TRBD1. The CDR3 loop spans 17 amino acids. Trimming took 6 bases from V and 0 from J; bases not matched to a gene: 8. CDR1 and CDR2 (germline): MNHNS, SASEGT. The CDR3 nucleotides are TGTGCCAGCAGACTGGGACAGGGGACGTACTCTGGAAACACCATATATTTT. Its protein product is CASRLGQGTYSGNTIYF.

CDR3 sequence: CSVEDTLYTGNTEAFF. CDR3 nucleotides: TGCAGCGTTGAAGATACGTTGTACACAGGGAACACTGAAGCTTTCTTT. The chain uses TRBV29-1 and TRBJ1-1, with D possibly matching TRBD1 (5 bases). This CDR3 contains 16 residues. The germline CDR1 and CDR2 sequences are SQVTM and ANQGSEA. V was clipped by 0 bases and J by 1 base, with 15 bases between them. The variable domain in full, completed from reference TRBV29-1 and TRBJ1-1, reads SAVISQKPSRDICQRGTSLTIQCQVDSQVTMMFWYRQQPGQSLTLIATANQGSEATYESGFVIDKFPISRPNLTFSTLTVSNMSPEDSSIYLCSVEDTLYTGNTEAFFGQGTRLTVV.

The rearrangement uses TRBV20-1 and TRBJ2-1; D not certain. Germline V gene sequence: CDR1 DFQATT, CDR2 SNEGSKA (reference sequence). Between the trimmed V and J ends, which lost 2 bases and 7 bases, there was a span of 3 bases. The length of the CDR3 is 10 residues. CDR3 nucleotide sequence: TGCAGTGCTAGAACAAATGAGCAGTTCTTC. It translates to CSARTNEQFF.

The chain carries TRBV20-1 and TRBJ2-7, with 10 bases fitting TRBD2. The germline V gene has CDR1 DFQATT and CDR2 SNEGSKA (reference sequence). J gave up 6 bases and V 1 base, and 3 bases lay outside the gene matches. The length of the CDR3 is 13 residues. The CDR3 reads CSARGSGRREQYF. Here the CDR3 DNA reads TGCAGTGCTAGAGGTAGCGGGAGGCGCGAGCAGTACTTC.

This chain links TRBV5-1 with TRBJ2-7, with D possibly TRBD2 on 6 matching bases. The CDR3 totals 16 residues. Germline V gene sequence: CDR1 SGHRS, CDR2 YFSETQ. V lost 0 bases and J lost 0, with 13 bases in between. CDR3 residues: CASSLEEVAASYEQYF. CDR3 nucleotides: TGCGCCAGCAGCTTGGAGGAGGTAGCGGCCTCCTACGAGCAGTACTTC.

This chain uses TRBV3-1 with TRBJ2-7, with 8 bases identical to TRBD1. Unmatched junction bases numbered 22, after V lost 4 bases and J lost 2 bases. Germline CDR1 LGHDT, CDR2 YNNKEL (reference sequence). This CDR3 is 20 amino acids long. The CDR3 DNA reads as TGTGCCAGCAGCCCAGGCCTGACCGTTACCTCAACAGGGGGAACCTACGAGCAGTACTTC. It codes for CASSPGLTVTSTGGTYEQYF.

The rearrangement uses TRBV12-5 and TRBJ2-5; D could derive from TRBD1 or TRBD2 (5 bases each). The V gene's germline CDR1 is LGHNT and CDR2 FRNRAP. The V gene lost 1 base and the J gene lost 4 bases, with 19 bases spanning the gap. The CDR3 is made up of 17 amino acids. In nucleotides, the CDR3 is TGTGCTAGTGGTTTGGCCAATAGAGTGGGGGTGGGAGAGACCCAGTACTTC. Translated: CASGLANRVGVGETQYF.

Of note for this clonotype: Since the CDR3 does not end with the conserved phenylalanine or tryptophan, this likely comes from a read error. Here the CDR3 reads CSARDYMTGPQYL. CDR3 sequence (DNA): TGCAGTGCTAGAGACTACATGACAGGGCCCCAGTACCTC. The V gene is TRBV20-1, the J gene TRBJ2-5, with TRBD1 matching 7 bases. Trimming at V came to 0 bases and at J to 9 bases, leaving 7 bases not matched to a gene. Germline CDR1 DFQATT, CDR2 SNEGSKA (reference sequence). The CDR3 is made up of 13 amino acids.

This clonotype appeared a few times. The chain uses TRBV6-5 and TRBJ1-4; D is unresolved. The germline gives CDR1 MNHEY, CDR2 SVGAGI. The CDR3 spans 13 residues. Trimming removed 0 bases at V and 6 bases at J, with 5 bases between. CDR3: CASSYSIYEKLFF. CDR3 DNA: TGTGCCAGCAGTTACTCGATCTATGAAAAACTGTTTTTT.

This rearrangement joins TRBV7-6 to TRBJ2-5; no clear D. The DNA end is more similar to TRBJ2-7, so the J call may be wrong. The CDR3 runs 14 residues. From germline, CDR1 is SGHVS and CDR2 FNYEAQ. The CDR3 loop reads CASSFSLDAYEQYF. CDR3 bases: TGTGCCAGCAGCTTCTCTCTGGACGCCTACGAGCAGTACTTC.

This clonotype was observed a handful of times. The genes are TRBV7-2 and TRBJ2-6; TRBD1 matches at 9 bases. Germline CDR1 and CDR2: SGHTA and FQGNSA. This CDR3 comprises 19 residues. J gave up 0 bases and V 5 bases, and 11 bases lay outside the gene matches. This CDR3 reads CASSPWADRGLSGANVLTF. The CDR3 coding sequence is TGTGCCAGCAGCCCCTGGGCGGACAGGGGCCTCTCTGGGGCCAACGTCCTGACTTTC.

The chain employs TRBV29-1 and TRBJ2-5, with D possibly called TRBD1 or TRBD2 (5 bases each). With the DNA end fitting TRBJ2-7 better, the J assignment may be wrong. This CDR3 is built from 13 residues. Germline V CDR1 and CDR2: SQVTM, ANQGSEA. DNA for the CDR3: TGCAGCGTTGAAGCCGGGACCCCCTACGAGCAGTACTTC. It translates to CSVEAGTPYEQYF.

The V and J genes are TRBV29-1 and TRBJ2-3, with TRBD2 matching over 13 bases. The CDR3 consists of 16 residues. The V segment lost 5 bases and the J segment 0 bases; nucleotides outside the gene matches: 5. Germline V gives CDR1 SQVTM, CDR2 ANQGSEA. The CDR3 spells CSVPPGLAGSTDTQYF. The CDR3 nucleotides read TGCAGCGTTCCTCCGGGACTAGCGGGAAGCACAGATACGCAGTATTTT.

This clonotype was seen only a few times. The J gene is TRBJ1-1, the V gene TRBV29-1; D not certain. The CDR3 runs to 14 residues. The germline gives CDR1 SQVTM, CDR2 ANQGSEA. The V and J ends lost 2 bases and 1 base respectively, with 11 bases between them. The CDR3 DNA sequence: TGCAGCGTTGAACCGGCCTTTCGGAACACTGAAGCTTTCTTT. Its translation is CSVEPAFRNTEAFF.

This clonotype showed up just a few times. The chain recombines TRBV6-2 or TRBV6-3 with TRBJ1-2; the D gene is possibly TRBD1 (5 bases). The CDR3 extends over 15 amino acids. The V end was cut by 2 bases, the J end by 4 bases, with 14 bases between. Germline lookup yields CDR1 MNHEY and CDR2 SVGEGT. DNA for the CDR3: TGTGCCAGCAGTTACGCAGGGCTGACTCCCTATGGCTACACCTTC. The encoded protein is CASSYAGLTPYGYTF.

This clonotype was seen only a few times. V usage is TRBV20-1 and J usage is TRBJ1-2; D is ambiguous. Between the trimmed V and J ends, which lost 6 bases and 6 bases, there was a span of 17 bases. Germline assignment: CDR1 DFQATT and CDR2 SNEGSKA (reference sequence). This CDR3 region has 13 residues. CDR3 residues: CSAEVSSINGYTF. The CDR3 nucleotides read TGCAGTGCCGAGGTGTCTTCAATTAATGGCTACACCTTC.

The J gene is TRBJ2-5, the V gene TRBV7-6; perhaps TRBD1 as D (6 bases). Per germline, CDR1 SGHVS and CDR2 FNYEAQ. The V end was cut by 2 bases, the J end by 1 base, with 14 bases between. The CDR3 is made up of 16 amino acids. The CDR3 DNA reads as TGTGCCAGCAGCTTATATGGGCAGGGGACCCAAGAGACCCAGTACTTC. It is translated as CASSLYGQGTQETQYF.